This T cell receptor (beta chain) was captured in a study of cytomegalovirus exposure and HLA in healthy donors. About the research overall: A subsequent analysis stated that the 100 to 150 validation repertoires were run on the same platform as the approximately 660 first-cohort repertoires.

Germline values: CDR1 MDHEN, CDR2 SYDVKM. Deletions cut 4 bases from V and 7 bases from J, with 10 bases between. The CDR3 loop spans 13 amino acids. The repertoire was sequenced with immunoSEQ multiplex PCR; TCRdb's copy has only in-frame clones and lacks some. The sample lists 250,000 to 400,000 clones, approximately 90% occurring once. The sequence was collected from a woman in her 30s in good health and CMV-seropositive. Sequencing was done on a sample of PBMCs. This chain links TRBV28 with TRBJ1-4; unclear D gene. CDR3 loop: CASSSGGAEKLFF. The CDR3 nucleotides read TGTGCCAGCAGTTCGGGTGGAGCTGAAAAACTGTTTTTT.